This record concerns one T cell receptor beta chain sequence. The use of a sample-barcoded 5' primer and a J-beta primer mix characterized a second PCR of roughly 7 to 12 cycles. TCRdb itself ran the 5' RACE reads through MiXCR, one entry per CDR3 protein. The sample includes about 540,000 distinct CDR3 sequences, 24% of them seen just once. A minimum of 6 micrograms of total RNA was extracted per sample. This sample is drawn from a study of blood T cells in healthy people across ages. A further study also used this sample, focusing on T cells of mothers and their children. That paper notes: The M1S primer of the second PCR added sample barcodes and 2-4 random nucleotides. The authors detected no persistent microchimeric T cell clones.

The TCR was taken from a boy younger than 18 in good health. Sequencing was performed on blood.

The CDR3 DNA follows: TGTGCCAGCAGCGTAGTGGGACTAGCGGGAGCAAATGAGCAGTTCTTC. It translates to CASSVVGLAGANEQFF. The rearrangement joins TRBV9 to TRBJ2-5; 14 nucleotides match TRBD2. The assigned J gene may be wrong: the sequence end matches TRBJ2-1 better. Looked up from germline, CDR1 is SGDLS and CDR2 is YYNGEE. This CDR3 region has 16 residues.